This T cell receptor (beta chain) stems from a study of T cell responses to AZD1222 COVID-19 vaccine. For this clone: Antigen: not known.

V dropped 3 bases and J dropped 3 bases, with 5 bases sitting between them. CDR1 is LNHDA and CDR2 is SQIVND in the germline V gene (reference sequence). The CDR3 has 12 amino acids. Study-wide results and caveats: White British ancestry dominated among donors, who included more females, and clonal diversity was possibly underestimated. The peak T cell response came first, and repertoires were sampled only after it. Only a handful of AZD1222 recipients were seropositive at baseline. Increased Spike-specific TCR breadth and depth were observed after two AZD1222 doses.

TCRdb's copy holds only in-frame clones and misses some; the assay was immunoSEQ multiplex PCR. In the table there are some 170,000 clones, 85% to 95% of which are singletons. The receptor's source is an adult who received the MenACWY meningococcal vaccine as a control. Source: peripheral blood, taken 28 days after the second dose of the MenACWY control vaccine. V gene TRBV19 combines with J gene TRBJ2-5; D is unclear. The CDR3 coding sequence is TGTGCCAGTAGTATTTGGGAAGAGACCCAGTACTTC. Translation: CASSIWEETQYF.